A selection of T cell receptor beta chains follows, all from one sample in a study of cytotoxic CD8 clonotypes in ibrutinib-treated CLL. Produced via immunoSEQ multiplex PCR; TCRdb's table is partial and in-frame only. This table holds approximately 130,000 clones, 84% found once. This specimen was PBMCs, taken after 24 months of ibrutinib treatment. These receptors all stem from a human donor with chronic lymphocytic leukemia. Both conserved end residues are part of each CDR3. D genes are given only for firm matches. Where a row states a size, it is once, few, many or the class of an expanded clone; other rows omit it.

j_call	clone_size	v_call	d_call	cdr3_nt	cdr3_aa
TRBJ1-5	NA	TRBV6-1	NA	TGTGCCAGCAGTGAAGGCGTGTGGGACGGTAAGATAAATCAGCCCCAGCATTTT	CASSEGVWDGKINQPQHF
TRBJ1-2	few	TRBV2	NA	TGTGCCAGCAGTGAAGAAGGGACCGGCTACACCTTC	CASSEEGTGYTF
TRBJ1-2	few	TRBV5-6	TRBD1	TGTGCCAGCAGCTACGAGGACAGGGGTGCCTATGGCTACACCTTC	CASSYEDRGAYGYTF
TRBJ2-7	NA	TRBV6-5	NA	TGTGCCAGCAGTCCCATGATGGCCCAGTCCCACGAGCAGTACTTC	CASSPMMAQSHEQYF
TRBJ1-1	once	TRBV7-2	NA	TGTGCCAGCAGCTTAGTGGACACTGAAGCTTTCTTT	CASSLVDTEAFF
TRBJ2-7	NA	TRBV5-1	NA	TGCGCCAGCAGCGCCCGGGACGGATACTACGAGCAGTACTTC	CASSARDGYYEQYF
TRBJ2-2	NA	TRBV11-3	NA	TGTGCCAGCAGCCCGAGGGCATCGAACACCGGGGAGCTGTTTTTT	CASSPRASNTGELFF
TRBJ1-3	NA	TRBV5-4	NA	TGTGCCAGCAGCTTGAACTCTGGAAACACCATATATTTT	CASSLNSGNTIYF
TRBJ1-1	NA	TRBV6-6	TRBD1	TGTGCCAGCAGCAGGGGGGGGACTGAAGCTTTCTTT	CASSRGGTEAFF
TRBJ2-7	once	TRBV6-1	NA	TGTGCCAGCAGTGAGGGGTCTTTGGTCACCTACGAGCAGTACTTC	CASSEGSLVTYEQYF
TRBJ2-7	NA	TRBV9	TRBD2	TGTGCCAGCAGCCCACACATTAGCGGGCTCACCTACGAGCAGTACTTC	CASSPHISGLTYEQYF
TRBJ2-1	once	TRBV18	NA	TGTGCCAGCTCACCACTACGGGACATCTACAATGAGCAGTTCTTC	CASSPLRDIYNEQFF
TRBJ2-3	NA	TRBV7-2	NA	TGTGCCAGCAGCTTACAGGGCAATACGCAGTATTTT	CASSLQGNTQYF
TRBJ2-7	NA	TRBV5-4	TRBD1	TGTGCCAGCAGCTTGACGGGTACAGGGGGCGAGCAGTACTTC	CASSLTGTGGEQYF
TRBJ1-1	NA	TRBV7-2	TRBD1	TGTGCCAGCAGCGACCGGACAGGGGGCACTGAAGCTTTCTTT	CASSDRTGGTEAFF
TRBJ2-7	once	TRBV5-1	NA	TGCGCCAGCAGCCTCCCAGGGAGCGAGCAGTACTTC	CASSLPGSEQYF
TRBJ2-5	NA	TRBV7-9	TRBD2	TGTGCCAGCAGCCCGGGACTAGCGGAAGAGACCCAGTACTTC	CASSPGLAEETQYF
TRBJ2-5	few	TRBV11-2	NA	TGTGCCAGCAGCCAACAGCTCCAAGAGACCCAGTACTTC	CASSQQLQETQYF
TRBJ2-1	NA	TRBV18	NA	TGTGCCAGCTCACCCTTGGGCAATGAGCAGTTCTTC	CASSPLGNEQFF
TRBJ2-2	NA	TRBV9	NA	TGTGCCAGCAGCGTAGTAACGGACACCGGGGAGCTGTTTTTT	CASSVVTDTGELFF
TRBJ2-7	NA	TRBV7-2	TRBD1	TGTGCCAGCAGCCAGGGACAGACCTACGAGCAGTACTTC	CASSQGQTYEQYF
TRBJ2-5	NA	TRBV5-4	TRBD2	TGTGCCAGCAGCTGGGTAGCGGGGGAACAAGAGACCCAGTACTTC	CASSWVAGEQETQYF
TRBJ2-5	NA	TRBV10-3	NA	TGTGCCATCAGTGCGACAGGTTCAGGGGAGACCCAGTACTTC	CAISATGSGETQYF
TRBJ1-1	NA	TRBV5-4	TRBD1	TGTGCCAGCAGCCGACAGGGAATGAACACTGAAGCTTTCTTT	CASSRQGMNTEAFF
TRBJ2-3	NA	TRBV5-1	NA	TGCGCCAGCAGCTTGGAAGGGCGGCCTGGTGCAGATACGCAGTATTTT	CASSLEGRPGADTQYF
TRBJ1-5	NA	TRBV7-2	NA	TGTGCCAGCAGCTTGGGAAGGGCGGGGGGCAATCAGCCCCAGCATTTT	CASSLGRAGGNQPQHF